This entry concerns a single TCR beta chain. This sample stems from a study of blood T cell repertoires in COVID-19. Study summary: Some COVID-19 samples were acute and others convalescent; all came from the United States, Italy and Spain. Nucleic acid was either cDNA or gDNA, and it came from T cells, B-cell-depleted T cells, or PBMCs.

CDR3 length equals 13 residues. The V and J ends lost 4 bases and 5 bases respectively, with 12 bases between them. Germline CDR1 is SGHNT and CDR2 is YYREEE (reference sequence). Per the original methods: The assay estimated nucleated cells by amplifying reference gene primers. Data came from immunoSEQ multiplex PCR; TCRdb stores just in-frame clones and leaves some out. That table is the source of V, J and clone size, and D and trimming were worked out from the DNA. The data show under 140,000 clones, about 72% seen once. Material: peripheral blood. The chain uses TRBV5-4 and TRBJ2-5, with D possibly matching TRBD2 (6 bases). This TCR was recovered from a woman aged 60-70 years with acute or convalescent COVID-19. For the CDR3, the DNA is TGTGCCAGCAGCCCCCCGCGGGGTGAGACCCAGTACTTC. Translation gives CASSPPRGETQYF.